This T cell receptor beta chain was identified in a study of cytomegalovirus exposure and HLA in healthy donors. Study-level background: Earlier sequencing of approximately 180 million T cells yielded 90 million to 140 million unique TCR beta sequences. General study points: Later analysis indicated greater clonal expansion among HLA-associated TCR beta chains than among equally common other chains. Roughly uniform sequencing depth across donors was assumed, possibly incorrectly. Cytomegalovirus-associated TCR beta chains were listed, numbering some 170.

Primers for the PCR totalled 60 Vbeta and 13 Jbeta. Here immunoSEQ multiplex PCR was the method, and the copy in TCRdb shows in-frame clones only, minus some. The sample holds 89,000 or so clones, 75% to 85% seen once. On this clone: Its antigen is not identified.

V was clipped by 4 bases and J by 5 bases; unmatched bases: 6. CDR3 length equals 16 residues. Germline lookup yields CDR1 MDHEN and CDR2 SYDVKM. The clonotype originates from a man aged 18 to 35 in good health and CMV-seropositive. The rearrangement uses TRBV28 and TRBJ2-7, with 15 nucleotides matching TRBD2. The source material was PBMCs. The CDR3 region is CASSSGTSGGINEQYF. CDR3 coding DNA: TGTGCCAGCAGTTCCGGGACTAGCGGGGGGATAAACGAGCAGTACTTC.